Sequencing of this T cell receptor (beta chain) was carried out in a study of blood T cell repertoires in COVID-19. Study in general: Researchers got acute and convalescent COVID-19 samples from the United States, Italy and Spain.

V lost 1 base, J lost 8 bases, and 15 bases lay in between. Germline CDR1 LNHDA, CDR2 SQIVND (reference sequence). This CDR3 has 15 amino acids. Original processing notes: Quantification of nucleated cells was approximated via reference gene primer amplification. Profiled with immunoSEQ multiplex PCR; TCRdb holds only in-frame clones, not every one. That table furnishes V, J and clone size, whereas the DNA furnished D and trimming. The sample has about 250,000 clones; about 88% are singletons. Material: peripheral blood. The receptor was derived from a woman aged 40 to 50 who had recovered from COVID-19. The V call is TRBV19, the J call TRBJ2-1; D call uncertain. The CDR3, as DNA: TGTGCCAGTAGTATAGCCGCGGAGATCACCCATGAGCAGTTCTTC. It specifies CASSIAAEITHEQFF.